Listed below are T cell receptor beta chains from one sample, sequenced in a study of cytomegalovirus exposure and HLA in healthy donors. TCRdb keeps only in-frame clones here, not all; method: immunoSEQ multiplex PCR. The table lists about 400,000 clones, roughly 85% of them singletons, with under 0.95% in the top ten. The specimen was PBMCs. Source of these receptors: a woman younger than 35 in good health and CMV-seronegative. Both conserved end residues are part of each CDR3. D genes are given only for firm matches. Size is omitted from some rows. Given values are once, few, many or a class for expanded clones.

>TRBJ1-5|NA|TRBV5-6|NA
CASSPGGGQPQHF
TGTGCCAGCAGCCCGGGTGGTGGTCAGCCCCAGCATTTT
>TRBJ2-5|NA|TRBV7-8|NA
CASSLGLRASGLETQYF
TGTGCCAGCAGCTTGGGGCTGAGAGCCTCAGGGTTGGAGACCCAGTACTTC
>TRBJ2-2|NA|TRBV6-5|NA
CASSSRRGDTGELFF
TGTGCCAGCAGTTCCCGTAGAGGAGACACCGGGGAGCTGTTTTTT
>TRBJ2-5|NA|TRBV6-5|TRBD2
CASSQTSGETQYF
TGTGCCAGCAGCCAGACTAGCGGAGAGACCCAGTACTTC
>TRBJ2-7|NA|TRBV19|TRBD2
CASRGGYEQYF
TGTGCCAGCCGGGGGGGGTACGAGCAGTACTTC
>TRBJ2-1|NA|TRBV2|TRBD2
CASSRTSGTYNEQFF
TGTGCCAGCAGCCGGACTAGCGGGACCTACAATGAGCAGTTCTTC
>TRBJ1-1|NA|TRBV7-2|TRBD1
CASTRDRMNTEAFF
TGTGCCAGTACTAGGGACAGGATGAACACTGAAGCTTTCTTT
>TRBJ2-4|NA|TRBV30|NA
CAWNPRAAKNIQYF
TGTGCCTGGAACCCTCGAGCAGCCAAAAACATTCAGTACTTC
>TRBJ2-1|NA|TRBV19|TRBD2
CASSILAGALYNEQFF
TGTGCCAGTAGTATTTTAGCGGGAGCGCTCTACAATGAGCAGTTCTTC
>TRBJ1-1|few|TRBV7-2|NA
CASSPAGTLNTEAFF
TGTGCCAGCAGCCCAGCAGGGACATTGAACACTGAAGCTTTCTTT
>TRBJ1-4|NA|TRBV4-1|NA
CASSQFGGEEKLFF
TGCGCCAGCAGCCAATTCGGGGGGGAGGAAAAACTGTTTTTT
>TRBJ2-1|NA|TRBV5-1|TRBD2
CASSRLADVREQFF
TGCGCCAGCAGCCGACTAGCGGACGTCCGGGAGCAGTTCTTC
>TRBJ2-5|once|TRBV4-1|TRBD2
CASSSRTSGRYLGETQYF
TGCGCCAGCAGCTCGCGGACTAGCGGGAGGTACCTTGGAGAGACCCAGTACTTC
>TRBJ1-5|few|TRBV2|NA
CASSSGLTSNQPQHF
TGTGCCAGCAGTTCGGGACTGACTAGCAATCAGCCCCAGCATTTT
>TRBJ2-2|NA|TRBV6-5|TRBD1
CASRTPGGPGELFF
TGTGCCAGCAGGACGCCAGGGGGCCCCGGGGAGCTGTTTTTT
>TRBJ1-1|NA|TRBV4-1|NA
CASSESLRDNKAFF
TGCGCCAGCAGCGAAAGCCTCCGGGACAACAAAGCTTTCTTT
>TRBJ1-5|NA|TRBV5-6|NA
CASRSSYSNQPQHF
TGTGCCAGCAGGTCGTCCTATAGCAATCAGCCCCAGCATTTT
>TRBJ2-1|NA|TRBV2|TRBD1
CASSPQGSGQKYNEQFF
TGTGCCAGCAGTCCTCAAGGGTCGGGACAGAAATACAATGAGCAGTTCTTC
>TRBJ2-2|NA|TRBV9|TRBD1
CASSPWTGGITGELFF
TGTGCCAGCAGCCCTTGGACAGGGGGGATCACCGGGGAGCTGTTTTTT
>TRBJ2-5|NA|TRBV2|NA
CARMSPGLETQYF
TGTGCCAGAATGAGTCCAGGACTTGAGACCCAGTACTTC
>TRBJ1-4|NA|TRBV5-5|TRBD1
CASSSGTGGEKLFF
TGTGCCAGCAGCTCCGGGACAGGGGGTGAAAAACTGTTTTTT
>TRBJ2-1|NA|TRBV6-5|TRBD2
CASSYSALAGGSEQFF
TGTGCCAGCAGTTACTCAGCCCTAGCGGGAGGGAGTGAGCAGTTCTTC
>TRBJ2-7|once|TRBV4-2|NA
CASSRIDGSGSHYEQYF
TGTGCCAGCAGTCGTATAGACGGAAGCGGGTCGCACTACGAGCAGTACTTC
>TRBJ2-1|NA|TRBV19|TRBD2
CASSIVLAGEYNEQFF
TGTGCCAGTAGTATAGTACTAGCGGGGGAGTACAATGAGCAGTTCTTC
>TRBJ2-1|once|TRBV5-1|TRBD2
CASSLAGGSRNEQFF
TGCGCCAGCAGCTTGGCCGGCGGGAGTCGAAATGAGCAGTTCTTC
>TRBJ2-7|NA|TRBV5-4|NA
CATGWEGSYEQYF
TGTGCTACAGGGTGGGAGGGCTCCTACGAGCAGTACTTC
>TRBJ1-1|NA|TRBV5-1|NA
CASTGIRNTEAFF
TGCGCCAGCACCGGGATTAGAAACACTGAAGCTTTCTTT
>TRBJ1-2|once|TRBV2|TRBD1
CASGRDSFNYGYTF
TGTGCCAGCGGACGGGACAGCTTTAACTATGGCTACACCTTC
>TRBJ1-6|NA|TRBV27|NA
CASSLEGAWYSPLHF
TGTGCCAGCAGTTTAGAAGGGGCATGGTATTCACCCCTCCACTTT
>TRBJ2-1|NA|TRBV2|TRBD2
CASSAGLAGEPSYNEQFF
TGTGCCAGCAGTGCCGGACTAGCGGGAGAACCCTCCTACAATGAGCAGTTCTTC
>TRBJ2-7|NA|TRBV4-1|TRBD2
CASSQGGTSGTYEQYF
TGCGCCAGCAGCCAAGGGGGGACTAGCGGAACCTACGAGCAGTACTTC
>TRBJ2-7|NA|TRBV25-1|TRBD1
CASSAGDRAYEQYF
TGTGCCAGCAGTGCCGGGGACAGGGCCTACGAGCAGTACTTC
>TRBJ1-6|NA|TRBV7-9|TRBD1
CASSPWGTEYNSPLHF
TGTGCCAGCAGCCCCTGGGGGACAGAGTATAATTCACCCCTCCACTTT
>TRBJ2-1|NA|TRBV2|NA
CASSDLFRGSGNEQFF
TGTGCCAGCAGTGATTTATTTCGGGGGTCGGGCAATGAGCAGTTCTTC
>TRBJ2-2|NA|TRBV11-2|NA
CASSLSGANTGELFF
TGTGCCAGCAGCTTAAGTGGAGCGAACACCGGGGAGCTGTTTTTT
>TRBJ2-2|NA|TRBV7-2|TRBD2
CASGSRTRAGELFF
TGTGCCAGCGGGTCTCGGACTAGAGCCGGGGAGCTGTTTTTT
>TRBJ2-7|NA|TRBV6-5|TRBD1
CASSTTGFRNEQYF
TGTGCCAGCAGTACGACAGGGTTTCGTAACGAGCAGTACTTC
>TRBJ2-3|NA|TRBV4-1|NA
CASSQVLLVGTDTQYF
TGCGCCAGCAGCCAAGTCTTACTAGTGGGCACAGATACGCAGTATTTT
>TRBJ1-5|few|TRBV2|NA
CASSVSGAGQPQHF
TGTGCCAGCAGTGTCTCAGGGGCAGGACAGCCCCAGCATTTT
>TRBJ2-7|NA|TRBV5-1|TRBD2
CASSRGGGRSLYEQYF
TGCGCCAGCAGCCGCGGGGGTGGCAGAAGCTTATACGAGCAGTACTTC
>TRBJ2-5|NA|TRBV2|TRBD1
CASSVPRGQAVRETQYF
TGTGCCAGCAGTGTCCCGCGGGGACAGGCCGTGAGAGAGACCCAGTACTTC
>TRBJ2-7|NA|TRBV11-2|NA
CASTGAGDSKGGYEQYF
TGTGCCAGCACCGGAGCCGGGGACTCAAAAGGCGGCTACGAGCAGTACTTC
>TRBJ2-2|NA|TRBV6-6|NA
CASNGAGELFF
TGTGCCAGCAACGGGGCCGGGGAGCTGTTTTTT
>TRBJ1-5|few|TRBV7-9|TRBD1
CASSPGTGHSNQPQHF
TGTGCCAGTTCACCGGGGACAGGCCATAGCAATCAGCCCCAGCATTTT
>TRBJ2-5|NA|TRBV6-5|TRBD1
CASSSGRTGMKTQYF
TGTGCCAGCAGTTCCGGGCGGACAGGCATGAAGACCCAGTACTTC
>TRBJ2-7|NA|TRBV7-9|NA
CASSLGGDSPSYEQYF
TGTGCCAGCAGCTTAGGGGGGGACAGTCCCTCCTACGAGCAGTACTTC
>TRBJ1-3|NA|TRBV7-9|NA
CASSGGASGNTIYF
TGTGCCAGCTCGGGGGGCGCCTCTGGAAACACCATATATTTT
>TRBJ2-7|NA|TRBV4-1|NA
CASSPEAGQNYEQYF
TGCGCCAGCAGCCCAGAAGCAGGACAGAACTACGAGCAGTACTTC
>TRBJ2-1|NA|TRBV15|TRBD1
CATSLDRGNEQFF
TGTGCCACCAGCCTGGACAGGGGCAATGAGCAGTTCTTC